These 15 T cell receptor beta chains share one sample of origin, sequenced in a study of control samples from healthy donors and cancer patients (dated by TCRdb to 2020 to 2022). Library preparation used the immunoSEQ multiplex PCR assay. The table comes from immuneACCESS by way of TCRdb, which keeps in-frame sequences with V and J called. Part of the clones is missing from these tables; in studies checked, under half for an unresolved V gene and the rest for unknown reasons. The sample table lists roughly 160,000 clones, about 86% of them with a count of one. The ten largest clones represent approximately 4.9% of the sample. Sequencing was done on a sample of blood. The receptors come from a woman younger than 45 in good health.

V usage is TRBV5-6 and J usage is TRBJ2-1; tentatively, D is TRBD1 (6 bases). The V end lost 0 bases, the J end lost 3 bases, and 10 bases lay between the germline ends. Germline V gene lookup returns CDR1 SGHDT and CDR2 YYEEEE. The length of the CDR3 is 15 residues. The CDR3 bases are TGTGCCAGCAGCTTGGGGGGGCGCTTCTACAATGAGCAGTTCTTC. It is translated as CASSLGGRFYNEQFF.

The V call is TRBV19, the J call TRBJ1-5, with TRBD1 identical over 9 bases. Germline V gene lookup returns CDR1 LNHDA and CDR2 SQIVND (reference sequence). The CDR3 extends over 14 amino acids. V lost 5 bases to trimming and J lost 6 bases; unmatched junction nucleotides: 5. CDR3 amino acids: CASSPTGGGQPQHF. In DNA, the CDR3 is TGTGCCAGTAGTCCGACAGGGGGTGGTCAGCCCCAGCATTTT. The variable domain in full, completed from reference TRBV19 and TRBJ1-5, reads DGGITQSPKYLFRKEGQNVTLSCEQNLNHDAMYWYRQDPGQGLRLIYYSQIVNDFQKGDIAEGYSVSREKKESFPLTVTSAQKNPTAFYLCASSPTGGGQPQHFGDGTRLSIL.

The chain combines TRBV27 with TRBJ2-1; D possibly corresponds to TRBD1 (5 bases). Trimming pared 3 bases from V and 2 bases from J, leaving 11 bases between. Germline V CDR1 and CDR2: MNHEY, SMNVEV (reference sequence). The CDR3 covers 15 residues. The CDR3 region has the DNA TGTGCCAGCAGTTTGACCAGGGTGGCCTACAATGAGCAGTTCTTC. Protein: CASSLTRVAYNEQFF.

V usage is TRBV3-1 (or the pseudogene TRBV3-2) and J usage is TRBJ1-1; D possibly corresponds to TRBD1 (5 bases). CDR3 length: 14 residues. In germline, CDR1 is LGHDT, CDR2 YNNKEL (reference sequence). Trimming took off 1 base at V and 1 base at J, with 7 bases between the two ends. The CDR3, as DNA: TGTGCCAGCAGCCAAGTAACAGGGAACACTGAAGCTTTCTTT. Translating gives CASSQVTGNTEAFF.

This clone was seen at least ten times. V and J are TRBV4-1 and TRBJ1-2; D perhaps matches TRBD1 (5 bases). In germline, CDR1 is MGHRA, CDR2 YSYEKL. V lost 5 bases to trimming and J lost 2 bases, with 15 bases between them. CDR3 size: 15 residues. The CDR3 loop is CASSLEAGSNYGYTF. The CDR3 DNA reads as TGCGCCAGCAGCTTGGAGGCAGGGTCGAACTATGGCTACACCTTC.

The chain uses TRBV5-4 and TRBJ2-5; D gene ambiguous. Germline V gene lookup returns CDR1 SGHNT and CDR2 YYREEE (reference sequence). This CDR3 comprises 14 residues. Trimming removed 0 bases from V and 2 bases from J, with 8 bases in between. CDR3 sequence: CASSLVGVQETQYF. In nucleotides, the CDR3 is TGTGCCAGCAGCTTGGTCGGCGTACAAGAGACCCAGTACTTC.

This clone was detected once. The chain employs TRBV7-9 and TRBJ2-5; 13 nucleotides align to TRBD2. This CDR3 region has 16 residues. From germline, CDR1 is SEHNR and CDR2 FQNEAQ (reference sequence). V lost 6 bases and J lost 4; bases outside the gene matches: 8. CDR3 DNA: TGTGCCAGCAGTCGGACTAGCGGGAGTTTTCGAGAGACCCAGTACTTC. Protein: CASSRTSGSFRETQYF.

The chain employs TRBV24-1 and TRBJ2-4; D ambiguous. V was clipped by 6 bases and J by 0 bases, with 8 bases between them. The length of the CDR3 is 14 residues. Germline V gene data show CDR1 as KGHDR and CDR2 as SFDVKD. The CDR3 loop reads CATSSRLAKNIQYF. The CDR3 DNA reads as TGTGCCACCAGTTCCAGGCTAGCCAAAAACATTCAGTACTTC.

The rearrangement uses TRBV20-1 and TRBJ2-2, with a weak D call TRBD2 (5 bases). Germline V CDR1 and CDR2: DFQATT, SNEGSKA (reference sequence). This CDR3 has 11 amino acids. Trimming removed 8 bases at V and 5 bases at J, with 9 bases between. The CDR3 sequence is CSTTRTGELFF. In nucleotides, the CDR3 is TGCAGTACCACTAGGACCGGGGAGCTGTTTTTT.

The rearrangement uses TRBV21-1 and TRBJ2-5; the DNA was not used to check the table's D call, TRBD1. TRBV21-1 is a known pseudogene. The CDR3 has 18 residues. Written as DNA, the CDR3 is TGTGCCAGCAGCAAAAGCGACAGCTTGTCCTTTTCTCAAGAGACCCAGTACTTC. Translated: CASSKSDSLSFSQETQYF.

In its sample, this clone was seen once. The V and J genes are TRBV6-5 and TRBJ1-2; 7 bases are shared with TRBD1. The germline gives CDR1 MNHEY, CDR2 SVGAGI. CDR3 length: 14 residues. Losses at the gene ends were 5 bases for V and 2 bases for J; bases not matched to a gene: 5. This CDR3 reads CASSPPGQNYGYTF. The CDR3 nucleotides read TGTGCCAGCAGTCCACCGGGACAGAACTATGGCTACACCTTC.

The chain carries TRBV10-2 and TRBJ2-5; 7 bases agree with TRBD1. The CDR3 runs 14 residues. Germline V CDR1 and CDR2: WSHSY, SAAADI. V trimming: 2 bases; J trimming: 2 bases; junction bases outside the gene matches: 2. The CDR3 sequence is CASSERGRQETQYF. The CDR3 DNA is TGCGCCAGCAGTGAGAGGGGGCGTCAAGAGACCCAGTACTTC.

This clone turned up a few times. V and J are TRBV2 and TRBJ1-1; 11 bases fit TRBD1. From germline, CDR1 is SNHLY and CDR2 FYNNEI. This CDR3 has 11 amino acids. The CDR3 sequence: CGTGGNTEAFF. The CDR3 coding sequence is TGTGGGACAGGGGGCAACACTGAAGCTTTCTTT.

This clone has just a few counts. The J gene is TRBJ2-7, the V gene TRBV24-1; D is uncertain. Trimming pared 7 bases from V and 3 bases from J, leaving 9 bases between. Germline V lookup: CDR1 KGHDR, CDR2 SFDVKD. This CDR3 contains 12 residues. Here the CDR3 DNA reads TGTGCCACCAGCCGCGACGGCTACGAGCAGTACTTC. Its protein is CATSRDGYEQYF.

The CDR3 DNA reads as TGTGCCAGCAGTTCGATAGACCAACAGGGGTTTGATGAAGCTTTCTTT. Amino acid sequence: CASSSIDQQGFDEAFF. The chain carries TRBV27 and TRBJ1-1, with 7 bases that match TRBD1. The CDR3 contains 16 residues. V was clipped by 4 bases and J by 7 bases; unmatched bases: 15. Germline loops: CDR1 MNHEY, CDR2 SMNVEV (reference sequence).